The 10 T cell receptor beta chains given below trace back to one sample, sequenced in a study of response to subunit inactivated influenza vaccine. MiXCR, run by TCRdb on the RT-PCR reads, gives a single entry per CDR3 protein. The sample consists of under 550,000 distinct CDR3 sequences, around 8% of them appearing once. The starting material was PBMCs from blood, obtained about 24 months after vaccination. These receptors all come from a man between 50 and 69 years old who received an inactivated influenza vaccine.

This clonotype was seen repeatedly, ten times or more. The chain uses TRBV5-1 and TRBJ1-6; tentatively, D is TRBD1 (5 bases). Germline V gene sequence: CDR1 SGHRS, CDR2 YFSETQ. This CDR3 is 17 amino acids long. The V end lost 4 bases, the J end lost 0 bases, and 14 bases lay between the germline ends. CDR3 region: CASSPRRGNSYNSPLHF. The CDR3 DNA sequence: TGCGCCAGCAGCCCCCGGCGGGGGAACTCCTATAATTCACCCCTCCACTTT.

This clonotype was seen repeatedly, ten times or more. In nucleotides, the CDR3 is TGTGCCAGCAGCGTAGGGGTCACATTAAATGAAAAACTGTTTTTT. Translation gives CASSVGVTLNEKLFF. This chain joins TRBV9 and TRBJ1-4; D is uncertain. The V end lost 0 bases, the J end lost 5 bases, and 11 bases lay between the germline ends. This CDR3 region has 15 residues. Germline V gene lookup returns CDR1 SGDLS and CDR2 YYNGEE. The variable domain in full, completed from reference TRBV9 and TRBJ1-4, reads DSGVTQTPKHLITATGQRVTLRCSPRSGDLSVYWYQQSLDQGLQFLIQYYNGEERAKGNILERFSAQQFPDLHSELNLSSLELGDSALYFCASSVGVTLNEKLFFGSGTQLSVL.

The genes are TRBV28 and TRBJ2-7; D is possibly TRBD2 (6 bases). Germline CDR1 and CDR2: MDHEN and SYDVKM. The V end lost 7 bases, the J end lost 0 bases, and 16 bases lay between the germline ends. The CDR3 runs to 15 residues. CDR3 sequence reads: CASIPQGLSSYEQYF. CDR3 bases: TGTGCCAGCATCCCCCAGGGACTGAGCTCCTACGAGCAGTACTTC. Looking up the rest from reference TRBV28 and TRBJ2-7 gives the full variable domain: DVKVTQSSRYLVKRTGEKVFLECVQDMDHENMFWYRQDPGLGLRLIYFSYDVKMKEKGDIPEGYSVSREKKERFSLILESASTNQTSMYLCASIPQGLSSYEQYFGPGTRLTVT.

The sample holds many counts of this clonotype. V usage is TRBV4-3 and J usage is TRBJ2-3; 11 bases are a match to TRBD2. CDR1 is LGHNA, CDR2 YSLEER, per germline. The length of the CDR3 is 19 residues. The J segment lost 4 bases and the V segment lost 0 bases, leaving 12 bases of the junction unmatched. The CDR3 protein is CASSQEVSGRAFWADTQYF. CDR3 in DNA: TGCGCCAGCAGCCAAGAAGTTAGCGGGAGGGCCTTTTGGGCAGATACGCAGTATTTT.

The chain carries TRBV7-9 and TRBJ2-3, with TRBD2 identical over 8 bases. Germline lookup yields CDR1 SEHNR and CDR2 FQNEAQ (reference sequence). This CDR3 is 17 amino acids long. With 0 bases clipped from V and 1 base from J, the junction kept 6 bases outside the gene matches. The CDR3 sequence: CASSLASASGRTDTQYF. CDR3 DNA: TGTGCCAGCAGCTTAGCCAGCGCTAGCGGGCGCACAGATACGCAGTATTTT.

The chain carries TRBV6-2 or TRBV6-3 and TRBJ2-7; D may be TRBD1 (5 bases). Trimming cost V 6 bases and J 6 bases, with 15 bases left between them. The CDR3 runs to 13 residues. Germline CDR1 MNHEY, CDR2 SVGEGT. CDR3 sequence (DNA): TGTGCCAGCAGGATTACCCAGGGCGTCGAGCAGTACTTC. It specifies CASRITQGVEQYF.

This clonotype was counted a few times. V usage is TRBV28 and J usage is TRBJ2-3; maybe TRBD2 (7 bases). Between the trimmed V and J ends, which lost 3 bases and 1 base, there was a span of 11 bases. Germline V gene sequence: CDR1 MDHEN, CDR2 SYDVKM. CDR3 size: 15 residues. In DNA, the CDR3 is TGTGCCAGCAGTTTCTACGGGGGGCGCACAGATACGCAGTATTTT. This sequence encodes CASSFYGGRTDTQYF.

The chain employs TRBV27 and TRBJ2-2; D call uncertain. Germline values: CDR1 MNHEY, CDR2 SMNVEV (reference sequence). This CDR3 is built from 13 residues. V lost 10 bases to trimming and J lost 4 bases, with 13 bases between them. The CDR3: CATRTWGTGELFF. The CDR3 DNA sequence: TGTGCCACGAGGACGTGGGGCACCGGGGAGCTGTTTTTT.

CDR3 loop: CATSDAFGAEAFF. CDR3 bases: TGTGCCACCAGTGACGCTTTCGGAGCTGAAGCTTTCTTT. The gene calls are TRBV24-1 and TRBJ1-1; D is unclear. This CDR3 is 13 amino acids long. Germline loops: CDR1 KGHDR, CDR2 SFDVKD. Trimming took 4 bases from V and 6 from J, leaving 11 bases between them.

This clonotype was counted only a few times. A much larger clone lies a single base off, so this may be a read error. V and J are TRBV20-1 and TRBJ1-1, with 7 positions matching TRBD1. The CDR3 sequence is 12 residues long. Per the germline V gene, CDR1 is DFQATT and CDR2 is SNEGSKA (reference sequence). Trimming at V came to 3 bases and at J to 3 bases, leaving 1 base not matched to a gene. CDR3 loop: CSARTGYTEAFF. CDR3 nucleotide sequence: TGCAGTGCTAGGACAGGGTACACTGAAGCTTTCTTT.